This T cell receptor beta chain is from a study of CD8 T cells in ankylosing spondylitis. Findings and caveats of the study: Reactive arthritis synovial fluid and blood were previously reported to contain some motif variants. Disease-linked clones reportedly showed significant enrichment in matched ankylosing spondylitis synovial fluid. Peripheral blood samples showed relatively rare disease-linked clones, and these clones were CD8+. Within ankylosing spondylitis blood, a TCR beta motif made up of several highly homologous variants appeared to be characteristic.

CDR1 and CDR2 (germline): SNHLY, FYNNEI. The CDR3 length is 15 residues. The V and J ends lost 8 bases and 3 bases, in that order; junction bases with no gene match: 8. This clonotype was detected ten times or more. The antigen is unknown. Making use of molecular barcodes, quantitative 5'-RACE generated TCR beta libraries. In TCRdb, the 5' RACE reads were re-called with MiXCR into one record per CDR3 protein. In the table there are under 850,000 distinct CDR3 sequences, 19% of which are singletons. The J gene is TRBJ1-1, the V gene TRBV2; TRBD1 aligns across 11 bases. Material: blood, either unsorted or a sorted T cell fraction (not recorded which). The receptor was isolated from a male donor with ankylosing spondylitis. DNA for the CDR3: TGTGCCAGCCATGGGACAGGGGGAAGACACACTGAAGCTTTCTTT. Translated: CASHGTGGRHTEAFF.